The clone carrying this TCR beta chain came up once. Germline values: CDR1 KGHDR, CDR2 SFDVKD. This CDR3 has 15 residues. Losses at the gene ends were 7 bases for V and 5 bases for J; bases not matched to a gene: 6. This record belongs to a study of blood T cell repertoires in COVID-19. As for the study in general: Acute and convalescent COVID-19 specimens originated in the United States, Italy and Spain. Sample material is recorded as cDNA or gDNA derived from T cells, B-cell-depleted T cells, or PBMCs.

Per the authors' pipeline: Reference gene primer amplification yielded estimated nucleated cell counts. The assay was immunoSEQ multiplex PCR, and TCRdb's table has in-frame clones only and misses some. Clone size and V and J calls were adopted from that table, with D and trimming inferred from the DNA. The sample lists more than 65,000 clones, more than 70% occurring once. The specimen was peripheral blood. V is TRBV24-1 and J is TRBJ2-1; 11 bases are shared with TRBD2. The receptor comes from a man aged 50 to 59 with active COVID-19. The CDR3 is CATSERLAGNNEQFF. As DNA, the CDR3 is TGTGCCACCAGCGAGAGACTAGCGGGGAACAATGAGCAGTTCTTC.